Listed here are 5 T cell receptor beta chains from one sample, sequenced in a study of shared clonotypes between healthy human individuals. Using immunoSEQ multiplex PCR, the repertoire was profiled, and TCRdb retains in-frame clones only, with some absent. The data hold about 1.1 million clones, with about four fifths observed a single time. The sample comprised memory CD4+ T cells from PBMCs. Subset in this sample: CD45RA-negative fraction. The source of these receptors is a man between 18 and 29 years old in good health. Some clones in this sample may be carry-over from other donors' samples.

The chain has TRBV11-2 and TRBJ2-2; TRBD2 matches at 7 bases. Unmatched junction bases numbered 11, after V lost 1 base and J lost 0 bases. This CDR3 is built from 19 residues. Germline V gene sequence: CDR1 SGHAT, CDR2 FQNNGV. CDR3 nucleotide sequence: TGTGCCAGCAGCTTAGGGCTTCGGCGGGGGATCGCGAACACCGGGGAGCTGTTTTTT. Translated, it gives CASSLGLRRGIANTGELFF.

The rearrangement joins TRBV29-1 to TRBJ2-5; 9 bases map to TRBD1. The ends lost 4 bases at V and 4 bases at J; junction bases unmatched: 7. CDR3 length: 14 amino acids. From germline, CDR1 is SQVTM and CDR2 ANQGSEA. The CDR3, as DNA: TGCAGCGTTGGGGGACAGGGAAAAGGAGAGACCCAGTACTTC. Protein sequence: CSVGGQGKGETQYF.

J is TRBJ2-5 and V is TRBV5-6, with D hard to call. The end of the DNA fits TRBJ2-7 better, so the J call may be wrong. This CDR3 region has 12 residues. CDR1 and CDR2 (germline): SGHDT, YYEEEE. CDR3: CASSLFPYEQYF. CDR3 nucleotide sequence: TGTGCCAGCAGCTTATTCCCCTACGAGCAGTACTTC.

This clone turned up a few times. CDR3 sequence (DNA): TGTGCCAGCAGTGAGGGAGGGAGGGACACAGATACGCAGTATTTT. Residues: CASSEGGRDTDTQYF. The chain is built from TRBV2 and TRBJ2-3; 7 bases align to TRBD2. CDR1 and CDR2 (germline): SNHLY, FYNNEI. CDR3 length: 15 residues. The V segment lost 3 bases and the J segment 2 bases; nucleotides outside the gene matches: 5. Full variable domain (outside the CDR3, taken from reference TRBV2 and TRBJ2-3): EPEVTQTPSHQVTQMGQEVILRCVPISNHLYFYWYRQILGQKVEFLVSFYNNEISEKSEIFDDQFSVERPDGSNFTLKIRSTKLEDSAMYFCASSEGGRDTDTQYFGPGTRLTVL.

The rearrangement links TRBV29-1 to TRBJ2-7; 7 nucleotides line up with TRBD2. V was clipped by 6 bases and J by 0 bases; unmatched bases: 8. The CDR3 is 14 residues long. Germline-derived CDR1 and CDR2 are SQVTM and ANQGSEA. The CDR3 loop is CSVLLAANSYEQYF. The CDR3 bases are TGCAGCGTCCTCCTAGCGGCTAACTCCTACGAGCAGTACTTC.